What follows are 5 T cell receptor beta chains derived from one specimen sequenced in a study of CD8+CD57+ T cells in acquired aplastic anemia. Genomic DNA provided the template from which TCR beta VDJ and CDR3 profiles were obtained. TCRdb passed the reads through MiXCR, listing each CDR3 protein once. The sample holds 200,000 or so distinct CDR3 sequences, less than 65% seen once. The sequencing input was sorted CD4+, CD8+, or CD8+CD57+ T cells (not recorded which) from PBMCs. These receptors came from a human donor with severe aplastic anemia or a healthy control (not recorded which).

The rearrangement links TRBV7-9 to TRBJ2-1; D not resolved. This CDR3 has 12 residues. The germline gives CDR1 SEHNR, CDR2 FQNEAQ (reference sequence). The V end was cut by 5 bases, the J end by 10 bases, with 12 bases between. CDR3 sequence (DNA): TGTGCCAGCAGCGCCCTCTTGGGCGAGCAGTTCTTC. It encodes CASSALLGEQFF. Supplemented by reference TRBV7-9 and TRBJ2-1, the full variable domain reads DTGVSQNPRHKITKRGQNVTFRCDPISEHNRLYWYRQTLGQGPEFLTYFQNEAQLEKSRLLSDRFSAERPKGSFSTLEIQRTEQGDSAMYLCASSALLGEQFFGPGTRLTVL.

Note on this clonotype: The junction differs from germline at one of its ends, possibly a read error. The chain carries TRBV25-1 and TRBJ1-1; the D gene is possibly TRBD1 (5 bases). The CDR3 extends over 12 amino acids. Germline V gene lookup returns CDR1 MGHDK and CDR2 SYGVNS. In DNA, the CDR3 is TGTGCGAGCAGTGAAGGGGCCGGGGAAGCTCTCTTT. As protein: CASSEGAGEALF. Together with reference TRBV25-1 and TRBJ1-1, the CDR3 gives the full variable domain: EADIYQTPRYLVIGTGKKITLECSQTMGHDKMYWYQQDPGMELHLIHYSYGVNSTEKGDLSSESTVSRIRTEHFPLTLESARPSHTSQYLCASSEGAGEALFGQGTRLTVV.

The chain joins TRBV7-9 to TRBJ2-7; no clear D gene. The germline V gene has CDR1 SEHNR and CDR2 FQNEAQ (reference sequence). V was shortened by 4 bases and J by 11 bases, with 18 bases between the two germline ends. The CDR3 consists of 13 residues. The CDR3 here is CASSSTSNNNKYF. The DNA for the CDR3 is TGTGCCAGCAGCTCGACCTCCAATAATAATAAGTACTTC.

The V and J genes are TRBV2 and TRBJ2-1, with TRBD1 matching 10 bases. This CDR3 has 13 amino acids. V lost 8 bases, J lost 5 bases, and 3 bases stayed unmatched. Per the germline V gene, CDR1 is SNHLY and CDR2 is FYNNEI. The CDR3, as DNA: TGTGCCAGCCCGGGACAGGGGAACAATGAGCAGTTCTTC. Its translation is CASPGQGNNEQFF.

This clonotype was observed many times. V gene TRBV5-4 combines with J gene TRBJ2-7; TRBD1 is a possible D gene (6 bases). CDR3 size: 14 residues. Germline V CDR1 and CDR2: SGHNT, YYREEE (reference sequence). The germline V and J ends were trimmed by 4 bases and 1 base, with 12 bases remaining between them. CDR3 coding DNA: TGTGCCAGCAGCCCCCCGACAGGATCCTACGAGCAGTACTTC. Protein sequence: CASSPPTGSYEQYF.